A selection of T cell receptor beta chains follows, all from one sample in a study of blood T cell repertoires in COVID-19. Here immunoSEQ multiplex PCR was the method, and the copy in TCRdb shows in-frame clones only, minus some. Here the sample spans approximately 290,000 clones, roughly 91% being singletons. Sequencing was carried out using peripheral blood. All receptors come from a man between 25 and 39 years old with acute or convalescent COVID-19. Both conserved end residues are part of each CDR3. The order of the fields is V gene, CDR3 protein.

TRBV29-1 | CSVVQGRAETQYF
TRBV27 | CASSYRGQGNTIYF
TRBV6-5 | CASRTGVVGQPQHF
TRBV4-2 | CASSQGSDGNTIYF
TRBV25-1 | CASSLQFTDYGYTF
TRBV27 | CASSLSGAGYGYTF
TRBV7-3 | CASSPQPGHSYNEQFF
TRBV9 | CASSVAGQGANEQFF
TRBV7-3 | CASSAGQQNTEAFF
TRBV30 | CAWSRGDQPQHF
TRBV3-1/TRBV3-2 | CASSPVAGGSTDTQYF
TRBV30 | CAWSGTGGNEKLFF
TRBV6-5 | CATSPLTEAFF
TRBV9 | CASQTSGHLNTGELFF
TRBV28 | CASSDATGNPQHF
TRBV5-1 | CASSFPDGSEKLFF
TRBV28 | CASSKTGGLAAELFF
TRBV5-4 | CASSTGQGADQPQHF
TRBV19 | CASRETGFPYNEQFF
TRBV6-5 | CASSPPHGTDTQYF
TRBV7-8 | CASSFQLSTDTQYF
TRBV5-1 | CASSSTYRAWTGNTEAFF
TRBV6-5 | CASGATVAGVREQFF
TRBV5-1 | CASSQTGGHVGNTIYF
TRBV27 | CASSLTGGITSGRAYEQYF
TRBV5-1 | CASSVAGVNSGNTIYF
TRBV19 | CASRTGQGNEKLFF
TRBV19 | CASSIDFRQRVGELFF
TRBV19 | CASSTGQGNTEAFF
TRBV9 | CASSVTGDRTDTQYF
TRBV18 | CASSPLGGGATDTQYF
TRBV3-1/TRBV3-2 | CASSPRGNQPQHF
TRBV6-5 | CASSPTRSSYEQYF
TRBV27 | CASSLIPGGPYGYTF
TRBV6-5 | CASNAGATTDTQYF
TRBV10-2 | CASSESLVPTPYEQYF
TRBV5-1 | CASRAEVGSYNEQFF
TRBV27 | CASSAGLADSYEQYF
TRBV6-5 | CASSYSGTQYF
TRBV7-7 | CASSQGENTEAFF
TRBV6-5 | CASIRSGRVSETQYF
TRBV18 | CASSPRQDNTGELFF
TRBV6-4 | CASREGTSGRKGETQYF
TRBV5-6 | CASSSTGGSYNEQFF
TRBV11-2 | CASSYSSGTEAFF